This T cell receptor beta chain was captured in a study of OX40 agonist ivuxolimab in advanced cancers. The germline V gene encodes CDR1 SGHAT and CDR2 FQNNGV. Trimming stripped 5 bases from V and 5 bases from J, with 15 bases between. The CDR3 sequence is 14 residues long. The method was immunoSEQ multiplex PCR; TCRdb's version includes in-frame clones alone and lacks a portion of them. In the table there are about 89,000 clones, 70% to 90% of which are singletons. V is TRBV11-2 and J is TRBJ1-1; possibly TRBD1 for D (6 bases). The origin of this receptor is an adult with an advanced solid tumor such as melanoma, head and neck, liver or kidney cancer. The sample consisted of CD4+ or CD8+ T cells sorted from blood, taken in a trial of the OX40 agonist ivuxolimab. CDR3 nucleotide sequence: TGTGCCAGCAGCCCAATACAGGGCACGACTGAAGCTTTCTTT. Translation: CASSPIQGTTEAFF.